The 13 T cell receptor beta chains presented below share a single source sample, sequenced in a study of multiple sclerosis patients with progressive multifocal leukoencephalopathy. Time point indicated: before natalizumab initiation. The method was immunoSEQ multiplex PCR; TCRdb's version includes in-frame clones alone and lacks a portion of them. The sample yields about 30,000 clones, 92% seen once. Sequencing was carried out using PBMCs. These receptors all stem from a man aged 25 to 40 with multiple sclerosis.

This chain joins TRBV19 and TRBJ2-6; D is ambiguous. The germline CDR1 and CDR2 sequences are LNHDA and SQIVND (reference sequence). V was shortened by 3 bases and J by 0 bases, with 6 bases between the two germline ends. This CDR3 is built from 15 residues. CDR3: CASSMESSGANVLTF. CDR3 DNA sequence: TGTGCCAGTAGTATGGAAAGCTCTGGGGCCAACGTCCTGACTTTC.

The rearrangement links TRBV27 to TRBJ2-7; 7 nucleotides agree with TRBD2. Germline CDR1 and CDR2: MNHEY and SMNVEV (reference sequence). The CDR3 consists of 15 residues. The J segment lost 4 bases and the V segment lost 5 bases, leaving 11 bases of the junction unmatched. CDR3 sequence: CASSGRGSGFYEQYF. CDR3 bases: TGTGCCAGCAGTGGTCGCGGGAGCGGGTTTTACGAGCAGTACTTC.

This clone was recorded once. The chain couples TRBV28 to TRBJ2-3; 8 bases agree with TRBD2. Germline V gives CDR1 MDHEN, CDR2 SYDVKM. Germline trimming cut 5 bases from V and 2 bases from J; bases unmatched to any gene: 6. This CDR3 has 15 amino acids. This chain's CDR3 is CASSQSGRDTDTQYF. In DNA, the CDR3 is TGTGCCAGCAGTCAAAGCGGGAGAGACACAGATACGCAGTATTTT.

The J gene is TRBJ1-2, the V gene TRBV6-5; unclear D gene. The CDR3 loop spans 11 amino acids. The V gene's germline CDR1 is MNHEY and CDR2 SVGAGI. Trimming pared 2 bases from V and 4 bases from J, leaving 2 bases between. CDR3 loop: CASSYGYGYTF. CDR3 bases: TGTGCCAGCAGTTACGGCTATGGCTACACCTTC.

The chain combines TRBV10-3 with TRBJ1-1; 10 positions agree with TRBD1. The CDR3 has 13 amino acids. The ends lost 10 bases at V and 3 bases at J; junction bases unmatched: 5. The germline V gene encodes CDR1 ENHRY and CDR2 SYGVKD. The CDR3 nucleotides read TGTGCCACTCGACAGGGGGCGGACACTGAAGCTTTCTTT. Protein sequence: CATRQGADTEAFF.

The chain uses TRBV7-9 and TRBJ1-1, with D possibly matching TRBD1 (6 bases). CDR1 and CDR2 from the germline V gene are SEHNR and FQNEAQ (reference sequence). The V and J ends lost 4 bases and 0 bases respectively, with 12 bases between them. The CDR3 is 15 amino acids. The CDR3 DNA reads as TGTGCCAGCAGCTCCTGGACAGCCATGAACACTGAAGCTTTCTTT. This codes for CASSSWTAMNTEAFF.

The chain combines TRBV7-8 with TRBJ2-7; weak D call: TRBD2 (5 bases). V was pared by 4 bases and J by 4 bases, with 17 bases between. This CDR3 spans 15 amino acids. Germline-derived CDR1 and CDR2 are SGHVS and FQNEAQ. This CDR3 is CASSSRGGLNYEQYF. The DNA for the CDR3 is TGTGCCAGCAGCTCCCGTGGCGGGCTCAATTACGAGCAGTACTTC.

V usage is TRBV7-9 and J usage is TRBJ1-1; D not certain. The CDR3 is 13 residues long. The germline V and J ends were trimmed by 5 bases and 1 base, with 8 bases remaining between them. CDR1 is SEHNR and CDR2 is FQNEAQ in the germline V gene (reference sequence). The CDR3 DNA reads TGTGCCAGCAGCCCACCTAGGAACACTGAAGCTTTCTTT. It codes for CASSPPRNTEAFF.

The chain recombines TRBV19 with TRBJ1-1; possible D gene TRBD1, 6 bases. Trimming cost V 6 bases and J 6 bases, with 17 bases left between them. Per the germline V gene, CDR1 is LNHDA and CDR2 is SQIVND (reference sequence). The CDR3 consists of 14 residues. CDR3 amino acids: CASSRTVRGAEAFF. CDR3 in DNA: TGTGCCAGTAGCCGGACAGTACGAGGGGCTGAAGCTTTCTTT.

In this sample, this clone turned up once. This rearrangement joins TRBV5-6 to TRBJ1-6; 7 positions agree with TRBD1. After removal of 4 bases from V and 1 base from J, the junction contained 14 bases not matched to a gene. The V gene's germline CDR1 is SGHDT and CDR2 YYEEEE. The CDR3 loop spans 19 amino acids. CDR3 residues: CASSDVTGLMGSYNSPLHF. CDR3 bases: TGTGCCAGCAGCGATGTGACAGGGCTGATGGGATCCTATAATTCACCCCTCCACTTT.

The chain couples TRBV6-6 to TRBJ1-1; D is undetermined. The V end lost 4 bases, the J end lost 1 base, and 7 bases lay between the germline ends. This CDR3 spans 13 amino acids. Germline V CDR1 and CDR2: MNHNY, SVGAGI (reference sequence). The CDR3: CASSSPTNTEAFF. The CDR3 bases are TGTGCCAGCAGTTCCCCGACGAACACTGAAGCTTTCTTT.

The rearrangement links TRBV15 to TRBJ1-3; D remains unclear. The CDR3 runs 15 residues. Germline lookup yields CDR1 LNHNV and CDR2 YYDKDF (reference sequence). V was pared by 4 bases and J by 0 bases, with 10 bases between. In nucleotides, the CDR3 is TGTGCCACCAGCATATCGACAAGCTCTGGAAACACCATATATTTT. Amino acid sequence: CATSISTSSGNTIYF.

The chain links TRBV19 to TRBJ2-1; D is possibly TRBD1 or TRBD2 (5 bases each). The germline V and J ends were trimmed by 2 bases and 6 bases, with 20 bases remaining between them. The germline V gene has CDR1 LNHDA and CDR2 SQIVND (reference sequence). The CDR3 is made up of 17 amino acids. The CDR3, as DNA: TGTGCCAGTAGTATATGGGGACGGAGAAGAAGAGGCAATGAGCAGTTCTTC. The encoded protein is CASSIWGRRRRGNEQFF.